The present T cell receptor (beta chain) was sequenced within a study of T cell clonotyping in hematopoietic cell transplantation. General observations from the study: Recipient TCR diversity dropped after transplant; expanded clonotypes rose from day 30 to 180.

Method: immunoSEQ multiplex PCR; TCRdb's copy keeps in-frame clones and lacks some. The sample shows approximately 10,000 clones, around 79% of them seen only once. On this clone itself: The antigen is undetermined.

Trimming removed 5 bases at V and 12 bases at J, with 11 bases between. Germline V CDR1 and CDR2: SGHTA, FQGNSA. This CDR3 region has 11 residues. The sample was peripheral blood mononuclear cells, taken 180 days after allogeneic stem cell transplant. The V call is TRBV7-2, the J call TRBJ2-1; no reliable D call. The sequence derives from a female patient in her 50s who had an allogeneic stem cell transplant from a related donor, so the T cells may come from the graft donor. Some clones in this sample may be carry-over from other donors' samples. The DNA of the CDR3 is TGTGCCAGCAGCCTCTCAGGTGTGCAGTTCTTC. Residues: CASSLSGVQFF.